The 14 T cell receptor beta chains below were found in one sample sequenced in a study of OX40 agonist ivuxolimab in advanced cancers. TCRdb keeps only in-frame clones here, not all; method: immunoSEQ multiplex PCR. This sample has over 7,500 clones; 70% occur once, and the top ten carry about 26%. Sequences were derived from CD4+ or CD8+ T cells sorted from blood, sampled in a trial of the OX40 agonist ivuxolimab. These receptors originate from an adult with an advanced solid tumor such as melanoma, head and neck, liver or kidney cancer.

This chain uses TRBV2 with TRBJ2-3; D is unclear. The V end was cut by 6 bases, the J end by 0 bases, with 7 bases between. The CDR3 spans 13 residues. Per germline, CDR1 SNHLY and CDR2 FYNNEI. CDR3 nucleotide sequence: TGTGCCAGCAGCGCTCTTAGCACAGATACGCAGTATTTT. It yields the protein CASSALSTDTQYF.

This rearrangement joins TRBV28 to TRBJ2-2, with D possibly being TRBD2 (5 bases). This CDR3 is built from 12 residues. Between the trimmed V and J ends, which lost 3 bases and 8 bases, there was a span of 7 bases. Germline-derived CDR1 and CDR2 are MDHEN and SYDVKM. The CDR3 sequence is CASSLGAGELFF. CDR3 nucleotides: TGTGCCAGCAGTTTGGGAGCAGGGGAGCTGTTTTTT.

Only one count was recorded for this clone. CDR3 protein: CASSYHEGTIYF. The CDR3 bases are TGTGCCAGCAGCTACCATGAGGGGACCATATATTTT. The rearrangement links TRBV7-9 to TRBJ1-3; D may be TRBD1 (5 bases). Germline-derived CDR1 and CDR2 are SEHNR and FQNEAQ (reference sequence). V was trimmed by 4 bases and J by 10 bases, leaving 11 bases between them. CDR3 length: 12 residues. Together with reference TRBV7-9 and TRBJ1-3, the CDR3 gives the full variable domain: DTGVSQNPRHKITKRGQNVTFRCDPISEHNRLYWYRQTLGQGPEFLTYFQNEAQLEKSRLLSDRFSAERPKGSFSTLEIQRTEQGDSAMYLCASSYHEGTIYFGEGSWLTVV.

In this sample, this clone turned up once. The rearrangement joins TRBV7-9 to TRBJ2-3; TRBD1 might be the D (5 bases). This CDR3 has 15 residues. Germline loops: CDR1 SEHNR, CDR2 FQNEAQ (reference sequence). Trimming left V 2 bases short and J 3 bases short, with 12 bases between. The CDR3 is CASSLPGKGTDTQYF. The CDR3 DNA sequence: TGTGCCAGCAGCTTACCAGGGAAGGGGACAGATACGCAGTATTTT.

The chain is built from TRBV9 and TRBJ2-1; D possibly uses TRBD1 or TRBD2 (7 bases each). V lost 4 bases to trimming and J lost 10 bases, with 12 bases between them. The CDR3 totals 12 residues. The germline V gene encodes CDR1 SGDLS and CDR2 YYNGEE. The CDR3 DNA reads TGTGCCAGCAGCCCAGGGGGGGCAGAGCAGTTCTTC. Its translation: CASSPGGAEQFF.

The rearrangement joins TRBV9 to TRBJ2-7; D may match TRBD1 or TRBD2 (5 bases each). This CDR3 is built from 18 residues. Germline V gives CDR1 SGDLS, CDR2 YYNGEE. V lost 0 bases, J lost 4 bases, and 23 bases lay in between. CDR3 sequence (DNA): TGTGCCAGCAGCGTAGTTGGGGAATCCCGGGACGGGTATTACGAGCAGTACTTC. Protein sequence: CASSVVGESRDGYYEQYF. The entire variable domain, with the rest obtained from reference TRBV9 and TRBJ2-7, is as follows: DSGVTQTPKHLITATGQRVTLRCSPRSGDLSVYWYQQSLDQGLQFLIQYYNGEERAKGNILERFSAQQFPDLHSELNLSSLELGDSALYFCASSVVGESRDGYYEQYFGPGTRLTVT.

V usage is TRBV7-9 and J usage is TRBJ1-2; no definite D call. The length of the CDR3 is 10 residues. V was cut by 2 bases and J by 7 bases, with 2 bases left in between. Per the germline V gene, CDR1 is SEHNR and CDR2 is FQNEAQ (reference sequence). The CDR3 here is CASSLTGYTF. In DNA, the CDR3 is TGTGCCAGCAGCTTAACTGGCTACACCTTC.

Only a few counts were recorded for this clone. The gene calls are TRBV7-3 and TRBJ2-1; 7 nucleotides line up with TRBD2. Germline CDR1 SGHTA, CDR2 FQGTGA. Trimming took 5 bases from V and 4 from J; bases not matched to a gene: 8. The CDR3 consists of 15 residues. The CDR3 sequence is CASSPSGTNYNEQFF. The DNA of the CDR3 is TGTGCCAGCAGCCCCAGCGGGACTAATTACAATGAGCAGTTCTTC.

V usage is TRBV19 and J usage is TRBJ1-5, with unresolved D. Trimming shortened V by 6 bases and J by 6 bases, and 12 bases separated the two germline ends. This CDR3 contains 13 residues. Germline CDR1 LNHDA, CDR2 SQIVND (reference sequence). CDR3 loop: CASSDIPSQPQHF. The CDR3 region has the DNA TGTGCCAGTAGCGACATTCCAAGTCAGCCCCAGCATTTT.

The genes are TRBV4-2 and TRBJ2-3; maybe TRBD2 (6 bases). V was pared by 6 bases and J by 6 bases, with 16 bases between. Germline CDR1 LGHNA, CDR2 YNFKEQ. There are 14 residues in the CDR3. This CDR3 reads CASSEGGEYDTQYF. The DNA of the CDR3 is TGTGCCAGCAGTGAAGGCGGGGAGTATGATACGCAGTATTTT.

The CDR3 nucleotides read TGTGCCAGCAGTGACGGGACCTCAGATACGCAGTATTTT. Translated, it gives CASSDGTSDTQYF. V and J are TRBV2 and TRBJ2-3; D possibly uses TRBD1 or TRBD2 (5 bases each). Trimming took off 3 bases at V and 4 bases at J, with 8 bases between the two ends. The V gene's germline CDR1 is SNHLY and CDR2 FYNNEI. The CDR3 covers 13 residues.

The chain couples TRBV5-4 to TRBJ2-5, with D perhaps TRBD2 (6 bases). The germline V and J ends were trimmed by 4 bases and 5 bases, with 12 bases remaining between them. The CDR3 has 13 amino acids. Germline-derived CDR1 and CDR2 are SGHNT and YYREEE (reference sequence). The CDR3 DNA follows: TGTGCCAGCAGCCTCCCGGGACTGGAGACCCAGTACTTC. This translates into CASSLPGLETQYF.

To note about this clone: The same CDR3 also results from other DNA sequences found in this sample. V usage is TRBV15 and J usage is TRBJ2-7; maybe TRBD1 (6 bases). This CDR3 has 15 residues. Germline lookup yields CDR1 LNHNV and CDR2 YYDKDF (reference sequence). Trimming left V 3 bases short and J 3 bases short, with 15 bases between. CDR3 nucleotides: TGTGCCACCAGCAGGGACACAGGGAGATACTACGAGCAGTACTTC. It encodes CATSRDTGRYYEQYF.

V usage is TRBV6-1 and J usage is TRBJ1-2; D unclear. CDR1 is MNHNS and CDR2 is SASEGT in the germline V gene. The V and J ends lost 6 bases and 8 bases respectively, with 10 bases between them. The CDR3 contains 11 residues. This CDR3 is CASREKRGYTF. The CDR3, as DNA: TGTGCCAGCAGGGAAAAGAGGGGCTACACCTTC.